Included here is one T cell receptor beta chain sequence, with context. Its specificity is unknown. The germline gives CDR1 LNHNV, CDR2 YYDKDF (reference sequence). The CDR3 length is 17 residues. This entry is derived from a study of T cells expressing NK-cell markers. As for the study in general: Seven donors tested HCMV-seropositive and one tested seronegative among the eight sequenced.

Findings and limits, study-wide: Each of six donors carried dominant NKG2C+ clonotypes accounting for about 1.0-7.0% of CD8+ T cells.

TCR beta libraries carry UMIs added by 5'RACE template switching. No DNA is given; TCRdb re-called the 5' RACE reads and lists each CDR3 protein once. The repertoire table contains a few hundred thousand distinct CDR3 sequences. Specimen: blood T cells: a sorted CD56 or NKG2C T cell subset, CD4+ or CD8+ T cells, or bulk PBMC T cells (not recorded which). The receptor comes from a man aged 18-70 years in good health. The rearrangement uses TRBV15 and TRBJ2-3; TCRdb returns TRBD1, unconfirmable since there is no DNA. The CDR3: CATSRYPGQGKTDTQYF.